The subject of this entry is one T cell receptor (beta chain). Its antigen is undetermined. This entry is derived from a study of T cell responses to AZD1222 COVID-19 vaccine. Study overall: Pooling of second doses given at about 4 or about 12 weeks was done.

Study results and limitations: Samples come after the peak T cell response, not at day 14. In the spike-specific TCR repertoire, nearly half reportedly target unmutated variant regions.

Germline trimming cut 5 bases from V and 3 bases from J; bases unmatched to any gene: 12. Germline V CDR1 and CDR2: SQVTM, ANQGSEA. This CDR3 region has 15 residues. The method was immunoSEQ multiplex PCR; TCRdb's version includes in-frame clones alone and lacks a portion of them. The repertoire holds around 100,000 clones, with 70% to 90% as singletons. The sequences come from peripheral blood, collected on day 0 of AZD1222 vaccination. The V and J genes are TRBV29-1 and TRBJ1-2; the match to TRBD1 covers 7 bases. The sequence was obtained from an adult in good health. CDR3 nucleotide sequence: TGCAGCGTTAAGAACTCCGGGACAGCTGACTATGGCTACACCTTC. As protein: CSVKNSGTADYGYTF.